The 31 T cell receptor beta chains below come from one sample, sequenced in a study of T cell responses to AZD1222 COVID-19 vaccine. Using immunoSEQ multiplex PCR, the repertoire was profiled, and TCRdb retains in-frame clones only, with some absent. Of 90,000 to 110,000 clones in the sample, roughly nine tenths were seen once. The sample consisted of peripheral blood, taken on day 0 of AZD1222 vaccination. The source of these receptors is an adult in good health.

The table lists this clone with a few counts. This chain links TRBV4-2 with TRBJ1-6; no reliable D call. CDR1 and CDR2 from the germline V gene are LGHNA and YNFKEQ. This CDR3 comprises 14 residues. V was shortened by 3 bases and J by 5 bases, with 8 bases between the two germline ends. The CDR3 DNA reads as TGTGCCAGCAGCCATTCAGGCGATAATTCACCCCTCCACTTT. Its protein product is CASSHSGDNSPLHF.

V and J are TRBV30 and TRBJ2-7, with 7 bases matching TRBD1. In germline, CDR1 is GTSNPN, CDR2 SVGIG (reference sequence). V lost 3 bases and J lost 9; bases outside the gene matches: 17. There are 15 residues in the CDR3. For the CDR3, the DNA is TGTGCCTGGAGGAGGGTTAACAGGGGTTCAGATGGGCAGTACTTC. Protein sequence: CAWRRVNRGSDGQYF. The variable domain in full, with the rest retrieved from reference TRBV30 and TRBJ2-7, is SQTIHQWPATLVQPVGSPLSLECTVEGTSNPNLYWYRQAAGRGLQLLFYSVGIGQISSEVPQNLSASRPQDRQFILSSKKLLLSDSGFYLCAWRRVNRGSDGQYFGPGTRLTVT.

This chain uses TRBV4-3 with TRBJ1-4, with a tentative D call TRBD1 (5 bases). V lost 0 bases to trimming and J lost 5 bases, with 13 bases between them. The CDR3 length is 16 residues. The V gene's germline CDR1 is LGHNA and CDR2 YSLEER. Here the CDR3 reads CASSQDRAGTNEKLFF. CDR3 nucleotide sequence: TGCGCCAGCAGCCAAGATCGGGCAGGGACGAATGAAAAACTGTTTTTT.

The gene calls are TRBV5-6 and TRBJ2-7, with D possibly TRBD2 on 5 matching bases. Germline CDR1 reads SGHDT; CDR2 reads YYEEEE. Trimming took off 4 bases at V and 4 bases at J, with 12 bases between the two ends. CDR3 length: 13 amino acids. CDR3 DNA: TGTGCCAGCAGCCGAGGAGCGGAATACGAGCAGTACTTC. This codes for CASSRGAEYEQYF.

This CDR3 reads CASSIKGPGNTEAFF. In DNA, the CDR3 is TGTGCCAGTAGTATAAAGGGACCGGGGAACACTGAAGCTTTCTTT. This sequence joins TRBV19 and TRBJ1-1; perhaps TRBD1 as D (5 bases). The CDR3 length is 15 residues. Germline CDR1 is LNHDA and CDR2 is SQIVND (reference sequence). V lost 2 bases and J lost 1, with 11 bases in between.

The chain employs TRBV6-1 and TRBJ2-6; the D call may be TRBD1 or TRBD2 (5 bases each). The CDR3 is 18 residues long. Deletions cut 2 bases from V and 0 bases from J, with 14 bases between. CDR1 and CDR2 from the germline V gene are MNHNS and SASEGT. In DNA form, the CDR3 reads TGTGCCAGCAGTGAAACGGGCCAGAGGGGCTCTGGGGCCAACGTCCTGACTTTC. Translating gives CASSETGQRGSGANVLTF.

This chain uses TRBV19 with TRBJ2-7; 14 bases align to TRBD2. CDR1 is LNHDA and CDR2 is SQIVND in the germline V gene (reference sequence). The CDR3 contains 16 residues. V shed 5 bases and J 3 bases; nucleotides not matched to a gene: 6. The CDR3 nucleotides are TGTGCCAGTAGTCCCGGGACTAGCGGGGGCAACTACGAGCAGTACTTC. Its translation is CASSPGTSGGNYEQYF. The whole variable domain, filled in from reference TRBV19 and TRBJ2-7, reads DGGITQSPKYLFRKEGQNVTLSCEQNLNHDAMYWYRQDPGQGLRLIYYSQIVNDFQKGDIAEGYSVSREKKESFPLTVTSAQKNPTAFYLCASSPGTSGGNYEQYFGPGTRLTVT.

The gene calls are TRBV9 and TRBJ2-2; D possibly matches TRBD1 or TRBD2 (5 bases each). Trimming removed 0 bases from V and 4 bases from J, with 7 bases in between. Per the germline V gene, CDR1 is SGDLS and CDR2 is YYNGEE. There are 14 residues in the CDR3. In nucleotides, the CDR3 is TGTGCCAGCAGCGTAGGAGGGACCACCGGGGAGCTGTTTTTT. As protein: CASSVGGTTGELFF.

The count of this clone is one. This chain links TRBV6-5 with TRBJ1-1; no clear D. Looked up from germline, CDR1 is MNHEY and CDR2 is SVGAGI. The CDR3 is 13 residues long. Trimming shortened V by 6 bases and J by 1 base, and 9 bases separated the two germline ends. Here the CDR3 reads CASSGGKNTEAFF. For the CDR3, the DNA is TGTGCCAGCAGCGGAGGGAAGAACACTGAAGCTTTCTTT.

This CDR3 reads CASSQTLSDRAFNTGELFF. CDR3 nucleotide sequence: TGTGCCAGCAGCCAAACCCTATCCGACAGGGCTTTCAACACCGGGGAGCTGTTTTTT. V is TRBV14 and J is TRBJ2-2, with TRBD1 matching 7 bases. Germline-derived CDR1 and CDR2 are SGHDN and FVKESK. Unmatched junction bases numbered 14, after V lost 2 bases and J lost 2 bases. The CDR3 loop spans 19 amino acids. The full variable domain, in which reference TRBV14 and TRBJ2-2 provide the parts outside the CDR3, is EAGVTQFPSHSVIEKGQTVTLRCDPISGHDNLYWYRRVMGKEIKFLLHFVKESKQDESGMPNNRFLAERTGGTYSTLKVQPAELEDSGVYFCASSQTLSDRAFNTGELFFGEGSRLTVL.

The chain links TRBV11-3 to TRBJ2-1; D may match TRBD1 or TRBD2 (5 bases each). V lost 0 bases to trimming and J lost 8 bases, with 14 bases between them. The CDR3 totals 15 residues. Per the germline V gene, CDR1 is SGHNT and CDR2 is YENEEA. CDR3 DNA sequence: TGTGCCAGCAGCTTAGATAACAGGCTAGCCGATGAGCAGTTCTTC. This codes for CASSLDNRLADEQFF.

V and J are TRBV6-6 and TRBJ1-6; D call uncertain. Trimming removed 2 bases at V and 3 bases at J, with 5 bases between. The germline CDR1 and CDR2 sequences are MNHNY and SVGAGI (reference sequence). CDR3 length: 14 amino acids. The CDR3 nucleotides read TGTGCCAGCAGTTACGCCTACTATAATTCACCCCTCCACTTT. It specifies CASSYAYYNSPLHF.

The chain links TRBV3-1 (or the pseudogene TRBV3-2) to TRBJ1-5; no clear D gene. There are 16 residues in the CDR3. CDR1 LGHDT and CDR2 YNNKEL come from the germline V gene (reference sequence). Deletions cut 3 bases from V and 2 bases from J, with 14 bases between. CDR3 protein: CASSHVKEAGNQPQHF. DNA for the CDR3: TGTGCCAGCAGCCATGTGAAGGAAGCGGGCAATCAGCCCCAGCATTTT.

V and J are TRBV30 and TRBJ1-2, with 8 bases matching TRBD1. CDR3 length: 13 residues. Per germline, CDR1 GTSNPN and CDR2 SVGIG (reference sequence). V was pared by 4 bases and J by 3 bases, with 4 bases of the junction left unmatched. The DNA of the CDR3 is TGTGCCTGGATAGACAGGGGTTACTATGGCTACACCTTC. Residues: CAWIDRGYYGYTF.

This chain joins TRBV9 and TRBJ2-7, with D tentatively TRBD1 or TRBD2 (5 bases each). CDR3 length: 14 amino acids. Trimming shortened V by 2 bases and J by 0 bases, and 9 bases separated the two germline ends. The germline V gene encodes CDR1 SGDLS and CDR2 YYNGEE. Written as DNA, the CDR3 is TGTGCCAGCAGCGTGGGGGTCACCTCCTACGAGCAGTACTTC. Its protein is CASSVGVTSYEQYF.

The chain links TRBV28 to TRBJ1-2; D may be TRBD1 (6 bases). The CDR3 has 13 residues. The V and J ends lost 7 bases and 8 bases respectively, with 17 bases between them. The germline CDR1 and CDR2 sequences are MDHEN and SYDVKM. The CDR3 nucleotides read TGTGCCAGCACTCTGGGACAAATGGAAGGCTACACCTTC. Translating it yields CASTLGQMEGYTF.

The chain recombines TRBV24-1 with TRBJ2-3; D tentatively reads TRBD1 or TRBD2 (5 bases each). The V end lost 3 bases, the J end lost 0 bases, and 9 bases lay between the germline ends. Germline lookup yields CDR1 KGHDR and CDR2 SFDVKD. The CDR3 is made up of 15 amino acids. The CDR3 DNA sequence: TGTGCCACCAGTGATATCGGGGCTAGCACAGATACGCAGTATTTT. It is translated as CATSDIGASTDTQYF.

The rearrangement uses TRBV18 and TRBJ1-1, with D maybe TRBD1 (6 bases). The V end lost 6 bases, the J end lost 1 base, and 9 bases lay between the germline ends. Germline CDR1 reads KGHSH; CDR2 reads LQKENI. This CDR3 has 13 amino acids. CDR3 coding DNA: TGTGCCAGCTCGGAACAGGGGAACACTGAAGCTTTCTTT. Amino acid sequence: CASSEQGNTEAFF.

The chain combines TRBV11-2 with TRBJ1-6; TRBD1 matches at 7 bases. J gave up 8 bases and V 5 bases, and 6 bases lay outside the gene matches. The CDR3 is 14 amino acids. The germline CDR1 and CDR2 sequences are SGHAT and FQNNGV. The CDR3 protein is CASSLLRGHSPLHF. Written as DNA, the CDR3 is TGTGCCAGCAGCCTTCTAAGGGGGCATTCACCCCTCCACTTT.

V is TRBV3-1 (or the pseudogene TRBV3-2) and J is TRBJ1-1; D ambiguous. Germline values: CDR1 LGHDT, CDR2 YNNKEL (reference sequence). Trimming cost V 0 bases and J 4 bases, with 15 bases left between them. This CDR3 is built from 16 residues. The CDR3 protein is CASSQDKAPAGTEAFF. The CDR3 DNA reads TGTGCCAGCAGCCAAGATAAAGCACCGGCAGGCACTGAAGCTTTCTTT.

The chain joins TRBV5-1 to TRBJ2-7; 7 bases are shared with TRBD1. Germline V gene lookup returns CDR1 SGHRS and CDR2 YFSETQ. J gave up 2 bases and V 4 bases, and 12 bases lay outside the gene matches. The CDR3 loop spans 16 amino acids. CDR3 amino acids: CASSARQGAQPYEQYF. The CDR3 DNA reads TGCGCCAGCAGCGCGAGACAGGGTGCACAGCCCTACGAGCAGTACTTC. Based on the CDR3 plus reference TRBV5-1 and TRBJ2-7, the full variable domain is KAGVTQTPRYLIKTRGQQVTLSCSPISGHRSVSWYQQTPGQGLQFLFEYFSETQRNKGNFPGRFSGRQFSNSRSEMNVSTLELGDSALYLCASSARQGAQPYEQYFGPGTRLTVT.

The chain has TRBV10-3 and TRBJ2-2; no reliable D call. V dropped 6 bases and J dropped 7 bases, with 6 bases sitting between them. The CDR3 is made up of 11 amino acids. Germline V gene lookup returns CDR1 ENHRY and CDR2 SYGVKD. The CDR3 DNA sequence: TGTGCCATCAGGGCGAACGGGGAGCTGTTTTTT. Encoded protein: CAIRANGELFF.

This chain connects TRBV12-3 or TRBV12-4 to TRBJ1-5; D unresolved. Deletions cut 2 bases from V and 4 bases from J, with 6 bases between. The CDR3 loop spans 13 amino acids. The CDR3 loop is CASSLQENQPQHF. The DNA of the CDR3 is TGTGCCAGCAGTTTACAGGAAAATCAGCCCCAGCATTTT.

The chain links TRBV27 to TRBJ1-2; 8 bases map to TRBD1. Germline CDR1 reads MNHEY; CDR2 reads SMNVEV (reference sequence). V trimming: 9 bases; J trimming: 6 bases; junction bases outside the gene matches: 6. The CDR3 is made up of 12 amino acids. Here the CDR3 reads CASRTGGNGYTF. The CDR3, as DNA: TGTGCCAGTCGTACAGGGGGGAATGGCTACACCTTC.

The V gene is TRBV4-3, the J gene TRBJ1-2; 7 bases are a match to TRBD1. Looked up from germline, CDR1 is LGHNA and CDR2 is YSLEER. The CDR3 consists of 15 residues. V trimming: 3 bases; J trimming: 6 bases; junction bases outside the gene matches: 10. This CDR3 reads CASSHPPTGVDGYTF. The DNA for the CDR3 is TGCGCCAGCAGCCATCCCCCCACAGGGGTGGATGGCTACACCTTC.

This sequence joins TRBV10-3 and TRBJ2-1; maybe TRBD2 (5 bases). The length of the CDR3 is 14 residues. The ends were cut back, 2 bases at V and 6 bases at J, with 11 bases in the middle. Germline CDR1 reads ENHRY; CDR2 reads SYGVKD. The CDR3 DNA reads TGTGCCATCAGTGAGACCGGAGGAGGCAATGAGCAGTTCTTC. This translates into CAISETGGGNEQFF.

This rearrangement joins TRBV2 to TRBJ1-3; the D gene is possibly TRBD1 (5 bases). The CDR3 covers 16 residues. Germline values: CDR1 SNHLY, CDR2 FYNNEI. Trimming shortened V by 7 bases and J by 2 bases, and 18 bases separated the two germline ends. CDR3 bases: TGTGCCAGCACCTCTGGGGGAGGGGCAGCTGGAAACACCATATATTTT. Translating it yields CASTSGGGAAGNTIYF. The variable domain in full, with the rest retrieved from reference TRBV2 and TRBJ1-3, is EPEVTQTPSHQVTQMGQEVILRCVPISNHLYFYWYRQILGQKVEFLVSFYNNEISEKSEIFDDQFSVERPDGSNFTLKIRSTKLEDSAMYFCASTSGGGAAGNTIYFGEGSWLTVV.

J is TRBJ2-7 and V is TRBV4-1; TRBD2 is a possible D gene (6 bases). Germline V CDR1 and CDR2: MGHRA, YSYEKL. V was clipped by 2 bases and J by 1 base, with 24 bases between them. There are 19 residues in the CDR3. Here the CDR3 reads CASSQSPLKLAHESYEQYF. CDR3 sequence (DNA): TGCGCCAGCAGCCAAAGCCCCCTCAAACTAGCCCACGAATCCTACGAGCAGTACTTC.

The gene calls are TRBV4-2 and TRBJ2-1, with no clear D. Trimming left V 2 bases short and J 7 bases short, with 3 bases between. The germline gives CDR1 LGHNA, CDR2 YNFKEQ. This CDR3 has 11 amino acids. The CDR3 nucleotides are TGTGCCAGCAGCCAATTAAATGAGCAGTTCTTC. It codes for CASSQLNEQFF.

The CDR3 sequence: CAWSRGAPGGNQPQHF. DNA for the CDR3: TGTGCCTGGAGTCGGGGGGCTCCGGGGGGCAATCAGCCCCAGCATTTT. The V gene is TRBV30, the J gene TRBJ1-5; a weak D match, TRBD1 (6 bases). Trimming removed 2 bases from V and 2 bases from J, with 16 bases in between. Germline CDR1 GTSNPN, CDR2 SVGIG (reference sequence). The CDR3 has 16 residues.

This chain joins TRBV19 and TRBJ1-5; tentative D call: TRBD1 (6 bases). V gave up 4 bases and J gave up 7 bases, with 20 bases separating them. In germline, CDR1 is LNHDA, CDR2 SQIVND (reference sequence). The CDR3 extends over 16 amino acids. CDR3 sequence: CASSTSYREFGQPQHF. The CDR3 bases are TGTGCCAGTAGTACCAGCTACAGGGAATTCGGGCAGCCCCAGCATTTT.